Listed here are 20 T cell receptor beta chains from one sample, sequenced in a study of T cell responses to AZD1222 COVID-19 vaccine. The assay was immunoSEQ multiplex PCR, and TCRdb's table has in-frame clones only and misses some. The sample lists just under 90,000 clones; 89% were seen once. Material: peripheral blood, obtained 28 days after the second AZD1222 dose. All receptors derive from an adult who received the AZD1222 COVID-19 vaccine.

The V and J genes are TRBV10-1 and TRBJ1-5; TRBD1 is a possible D gene (5 bases). The CDR3 sequence is 15 residues long. V lost 2 bases, J lost 4 bases, and 12 bases lay in between. Germline values: CDR1 WNHNN, CDR2 SYGVQD (reference sequence). Written as DNA, the CDR3 is TGCGCCAGCAGTGAGGAGGGGCGATATAATCAGCCCCAGCATTTT. It encodes CASSEEGRYNQPQHF.

The V gene is TRBV24-1, the J gene TRBJ1-2; D is possibly TRBD1 (6 bases). There are 16 residues in the CDR3. Germline CDR1 and CDR2: KGHDR and SFDVKD. V was clipped by 1 base and J by 4 bases, with 15 bases between them. The CDR3 region has the DNA TGTGCCACCAGTGATTTTAGTCCAGGGGATTTCTATGGCTACACCTTC. Protein product: CATSDFSPGDFYGYTF.

This chain uses TRBV25-1 with TRBJ1-2, with TRBD1 as a possible D gene (6 bases). The germline gives CDR1 MGHDK, CDR2 SYGVNS. Trimming left V 3 bases short and J 8 bases short, with 19 bases between. The CDR3 runs to 15 residues. This CDR3 reads CASSEVGGRVGGYTF. CDR3 in DNA: TGTGCCAGCAGTGAGGTAGGGGGGCGAGTAGGCGGCTACACCTTC.

J is TRBJ2-2 and V is TRBV7-3; the D is unclear. This CDR3 region has 12 residues. V lost 5 bases, J lost 7 bases, and 8 bases lay in between. Germline CDR1 SGHTA, CDR2 FQGTGA. CDR3 sequence reads: CASSHLGGELFF. DNA for the CDR3: TGTGCCAGCAGCCACCTTGGCGGGGAGCTGTTTTTT. The full variable domain, in which reference TRBV7-3 and TRBJ2-2 provide the parts outside the CDR3, is GAGVSQTPSNKVTEKGKYVELRCDPISGHTALYWYRQSLGQGPEFLIYFQGTGAADDSGLPNDRFFAVRPEGSVSTLKIQRTERGDSAVYLCASSHLGGELFFGEGSRLTVL.

The chain links TRBV4-3 to TRBJ2-1; 7 positions match TRBD1. Looked up from germline, CDR1 is LGHNA and CDR2 is YSLEER. With V trimmed by 0 bases and J by 0 bases, 2 bases remained unmatched. The CDR3 has 16 residues. CDR3 sequence: CASSQEGTVSYNEQFF. CDR3 DNA sequence: TGCGCCAGCAGCCAAGAAGGGACAGTCTCCTACAATGAGCAGTTCTTC.

The chain employs TRBV5-8 and TRBJ1-5; tentative D call: TRBD1 (5 bases). V dropped 4 bases and J dropped 0 bases, with 14 bases sitting between them. CDR3 length: 16 amino acids. Germline V lookup: CDR1 SGHTS, CDR2 YDEGEE. The CDR3 region has the DNA TGTGCCAGCAGCCCTCCCACGGGGCTTAGCAATCAGCCCCAGCATTTT. Its protein is CASSPPTGLSNQPQHF.

This chain links TRBV11-3 with TRBJ2-5; TRBD1 is a possible D gene (5 bases). The V end was cut by 4 bases, the J end by 1 base, with 7 bases between. Germline assignment: CDR1 SGHNT and CDR2 YENEEA. The CDR3 sequence is 13 residues long. The CDR3 here is CASSSGSQETQYF. CDR3 DNA sequence: TGTGCCAGCAGCTCAGGGTCCCAAGAGACCCAGTACTTC.

This chain connects TRBV19 to TRBJ2-3; 11 nucleotides match TRBD1. Germline V gene data show CDR1 as LNHDA and CDR2 as SQIVND (reference sequence). CDR3 size: 16 residues. Losses at the gene ends were 4 bases for V and 1 base for J; bases not matched to a gene: 4. The CDR3 nucleotides are TGTGCCAGTAGTAGCGGGGGACAGGGGGGCACAGATACGCAGTATTTT. This translates into CASSSGGQGGTDTQYF.

The J gene is TRBJ1-1, the V gene TRBV7-8; D is uncertain. CDR3 length: 16 amino acids. Germline V CDR1 and CDR2: SGHVS, FQNEAQ. V dropped 1 base and J dropped 0 bases, with 12 bases sitting between them. This CDR3 is CASSLGAELMNTEAFF. In DNA form, the CDR3 reads TGTGCCAGCAGCTTAGGGGCAGAACTCATGAACACTGAAGCTTTCTTT.

This sequence joins TRBV5-1 and TRBJ1-3, with TRBD1 as a possible D gene (5 bases). CDR1 SGHRS and CDR2 YFSETQ come from the germline V gene. The CDR3 is 14 amino acids. Trimming cost V 4 bases and J 0 bases, with 8 bases left between them. The CDR3, as DNA: TGCGCCAGCAGCCCCGGGACCTCTGGAAACACCATATATTTT. It encodes CASSPGTSGNTIYF.

The gene calls are TRBV10-2 and TRBJ2-7; D is possibly TRBD2 (6 bases). With 2 bases removed from V and 1 base from J, the gap between germline ends came to 12 bases. Germline CDR1 WSHSY, CDR2 SAAADI. The CDR3 is 15 amino acids. The CDR3 here is CASSEGRGGSYEQYF. The DNA for the CDR3 is TGCGCCAGCAGTGAGGGGCGGGGCGGTTCCTACGAGCAGTACTTC.

The gene calls are TRBV3-1 (or the pseudogene TRBV3-2) and TRBJ2-7; 10 bases map to TRBD1. Germline V gives CDR1 LGHDT, CDR2 YNNKEL (reference sequence). The CDR3 runs to 15 residues. The J segment lost 2 bases and the V segment lost 4 bases, leaving 5 bases of the junction unmatched. CDR3 in amino acids: CASSPDRGLTYEQYF. The CDR3 nucleotides are TGTGCCAGCAGCCCTGACAGGGGGCTAACCTACGAGCAGTACTTC.

V usage is TRBV10-3 and J usage is TRBJ1-2; TRBD1 agrees at 10 bases. The CDR3 runs 16 residues. With V trimmed by 3 bases and J by 3 bases, 7 bases remained unmatched. Per the germline V gene, CDR1 is ENHRY and CDR2 is SYGVKD. The CDR3 DNA sequence: TGTGCCATCAGTGACCCGGGACAGGGGAATTACTATGGCTACACCTTC. Amino acid sequence: CAISDPGQGNYYGYTF.

There are a few counts of this clone. This chain uses TRBV6-5 with TRBJ2-1; D call uncertain. Germline values: CDR1 MNHEY, CDR2 SVGAGI. The CDR3 length is 11 residues. V shed 5 bases and J shed 5 bases, with 4 bases lying between them. The CDR3 loop reads CASSLHNEQFF. DNA of the CDR3: TGTGCCAGCAGTCTACACAATGAGCAGTTCTTC.

The CDR3 loop reads CASSSSNRAFTEAFF. DNA for the CDR3: TGTGCCAGCAGCTCCTCGAACAGGGCCTTCACTGAAGCTTTCTTT. The chain carries TRBV5-8 and TRBJ1-1; possibly TRBD1 for D (6 bases). V dropped 3 bases and J dropped 4 bases, with 16 bases sitting between them. The CDR3 extends over 15 amino acids. In germline, CDR1 is SGHTS, CDR2 YDEGEE.

The J gene is TRBJ1-5, the V gene TRBV28, with a weak D call TRBD1 (5 bases). The CDR3 consists of 13 residues. Germline CDR1 is MDHEN and CDR2 is SYDVKM. The germline V and J ends were trimmed by 8 bases and 3 bases, with 11 bases remaining between them. The CDR3 loop reads CASLTQVNQPQHF. CDR3 nucleotides: TGTGCCAGCCTGACACAGGTCAATCAGCCCCAGCATTTT.

The chain uses TRBV4-2 and TRBJ2-2; 7 nucleotides agree with TRBD2. There are 15 residues in the CDR3. CDR1 and CDR2 from the germline V gene are LGHNA and YNFKEQ. The trim removed 5 bases at V and 6 bases at J, leaving 9 bases unmatched. In nucleotides, the CDR3 is TGTGCCAGCAGCTACCACGGGACTACCTCCGGGGAGCTGTTTTTT. Residues: CASSYHGTTSGELFF.

The chain uses TRBV4-2 and TRBJ2-2; tentatively, D is TRBD1 (6 bases). Trimming stripped 4 bases from V and 5 bases from J, with 11 bases between. Germline CDR1 and CDR2: LGHNA and YNFKEQ. This CDR3 contains 14 residues. CDR3 in amino acids: CASSRTVNTGELFF. The CDR3 DNA follows: TGTGCCAGCAGCCGGACAGTTAATACCGGGGAGCTGTTTTTT.

The chain uses TRBV5-1 and TRBJ1-2; D not certain. V was shortened by 2 bases and J by 5 bases, with 13 bases between the two germline ends. The germline V gene encodes CDR1 SGHRS and CDR2 YFSETQ. The CDR3 runs 14 residues. The CDR3, as DNA: TGCGCCAGCAGCTTAGCGTCCGGCGCGTATGGCTACACCTTC. Translating it yields CASSLASGAYGYTF.

The genes are TRBV19 and TRBJ1-1; 8 bases agree with TRBD1. Trimming took 5 bases from V and 7 from J; bases not matched to a gene: 9. The CDR3 totals 14 residues. The germline CDR1 and CDR2 sequences are LNHDA and SQIVND (reference sequence). CDR3: CASSLTGEGLEAFF. The CDR3 DNA reads as TGTGCCAGTAGTCTGACAGGGGAAGGGCTTGAAGCTTTCTTT.